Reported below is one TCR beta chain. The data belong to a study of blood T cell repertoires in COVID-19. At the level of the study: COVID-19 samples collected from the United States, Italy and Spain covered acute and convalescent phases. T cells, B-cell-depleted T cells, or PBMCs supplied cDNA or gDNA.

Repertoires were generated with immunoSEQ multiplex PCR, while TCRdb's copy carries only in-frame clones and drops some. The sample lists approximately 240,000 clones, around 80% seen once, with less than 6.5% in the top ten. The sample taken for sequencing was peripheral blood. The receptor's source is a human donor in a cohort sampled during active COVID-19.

CDR3 nucleotide sequence: TGCAGTGCTAGTGTCACAGGGGCACGTGAAAAACTGTTTTTT. Translation: CSASVTGAREKLFF. The chain combines TRBV20-1 with TRBJ1-4; the match to TRBD1 covers 7 bases. V dropped 3 bases and J dropped 7; count of bases not matched to a gene: 8. This CDR3 region has 14 residues. CDR1 is DFQATT, CDR2 SNEGSKA, per germline (reference sequence).